This is a list of T cell receptor beta chains from one sample in a study of radiotherapy plus CTLA-4 blockade in lung cancer. Libraries were prepared by immunoSEQ multiplex PCR; TCRdb keeps only in-frame clonotypes and omits some of them. This table has tens of thousands of clones, 65% to 80% appearing once. The sample in question was peripheral blood, obtained from a patient treated with radiotherapy plus ipilimumab. The receptors derive from a human donor with non-small cell lung cancer who had a partial response to radiotherapy plus ipilimumab. The CDR3 runs from the conserved cysteine through the conserved F or W. The order of the fields is J gene, D gene, clone size, V gene, CDR3 DNA, CDR3 protein. The D gene is left open where the match is weak. A row's size may be missing; if present it is once, few, many or a size class.

TRBJ1-1,NA,NA,TRBV5-1,TGCGCCAGCAGCTTGCACAGGGACACTGAAGCTTTCTTT,CASSLHRDTEAFF
TRBJ1-6,NA,once,TRBV19,TGTGCCAGTAGTACCAAGACAGATTCACCCCTCCACTTT,CASSTKTDSPLHF
TRBJ2-7,TRBD1,NA,TRBV2,TGTGCCAGCAGCGCCAAGACAGGGGCCTACGAGCAGTACTTC,CASSAKTGAYEQYF
TRBJ2-2,TRBD1,NA,TRBV5-6,TGTGCCAGCAGCCCGGGGACAGGGGGAGGGACCGGGGAGCTGTTTTTT,CASSPGTGGGTGELFF
TRBJ2-7,TRBD2,NA,TRBV27,TGTGCCAGCAGTCGGCTAGCGGGCTTCTACGAGCAGTACTTC,CASSRLAGFYEQYF
TRBJ2-7,NA,NA,TRBV11-2,TGTGCCAGCAGCTTAGGTCAGATTAGGGGCTACGAGCAGTACTTC,CASSLGQIRGYEQYF
TRBJ1-1,TRBD1,NA,TRBV9,TGTGCCAGCAGCAAATTTGGACAGGGAATAGGATCCACTGAAGCTTTCTTT,CASSKFGQGIGSTEAFF
TRBJ1-1,NA,NA,TRBV11-2,TGTGCCAGCAGCATACTGCGGTCCACTGAAGCTTTCTTT,CASSILRSTEAFF
TRBJ2-3,NA,NA,TRBV6-5,TGTGCCAGCAGCTACAGTCTATTCACAGATACGCAGTATTTT,CASSYSLFTDTQYF
TRBJ2-7,TRBD1,NA,TRBV10-1,TGCGCACACGGGAACCTAGGGGTAGGGACAGGGTGTCCCCACGAGCAGTACTTC,CAHGNLGVGTGCPHEQYF
TRBJ1-1,NA,NA,TRBV15,TGTGCCACCAGCAGAGAAGGGGGGAACACTGAAGCTTTCTTT,CATSREGGNTEAFF
TRBJ2-7,NA,once,TRBV5-4,TGTGCCAGCAGCCCGCGGGACAGTTCTTACAAGCAGTACTTC,CASSPRDSSYKQYF
TRBJ2-6,TRBD1,NA,TRBV19,TGTGCCAGTAGTCCCCGGGACAGGGTTACTGGGGCCAACGTCCTGACTTTC,CASSPRDRVTGANVLTF
TRBJ2-1,NA,NA,TRBV2,TGTGCCAGCAAGGACCGGGGGAATGAGCAGTTCTTC,CASKDRGNEQFF
TRBJ1-6,TRBD1,NA,TRBV4-3,TGCGCCAGCAGCAAGGGACAGGGGGTCTCACCCCTCCACTTT,CASSKGQGVSPLHF
TRBJ2-7,TRBD1,few,TRBV6-1,TGTGCCAGCAGTGAAGTGTTTGGGACAGGGGGGGTCTACGAGCAGTACTTC,CASSEVFGTGGVYEQYF
TRBJ2-2,TRBD1,NA,TRBV6-5,TGTGCCAGCAGACCGGGACAGACGAACACCGGGGAGCTGTTTTTT,CASRPGQTNTGELFF
TRBJ1-1,NA,NA,TRBV11-1,TGTGCCAGCAGCTTAGATATCTTCTCTCTCGGAGCCCCTGAAGCTTTCTTT,CASSLDIFSLGAPEAFF
TRBJ2-1,TRBD1,once,TRBV5-1,TGCGCCAGCAGCCCGATGACAGGGCGCTCGAACAATGAGCAGTTCTTC,CASSPMTGRSNNEQFF
TRBJ1-2,NA,NA,TRBV2,TGTGCCAGCACTCCGCTGGGACATCGCCCTAACTATGGCTACACCTTC,CASTPLGHRPNYGYTF
TRBJ1-1,NA,few,TRBV30,TGTGCCTGGAGTCAGGGGCTGAGAGCTTTCTTT,CAWSQGLRAFF
TRBJ2-5,TRBD2,NA,TRBV7-9,TGTGCCAGCAGCTCGCGGGGGGGCCATCAAGAGACCCAGTACTTC,CASSSRGGHQETQYF
TRBJ1-3,NA,NA,TRBV5-6,TGTGCCAGCAGCTTAGACACAGGGCGTGGGCACACCATATATTTT,CASSLDTGRGHTIYF
TRBJ1-2,TRBD1,NA,TRBV30,TGTGCCTGGAAGGGACAGGGGGCCAATGGCTACACCTTC,CAWKGQGANGYTF
TRBJ2-3,NA,few,TRBV29-1,TGCAGCGTTGGGCAGGGGACAGATACGCAGTATTTT,CSVGQGTDTQYF
TRBJ2-5,NA,NA,TRBV13,TGTGCCAGCAGCTTCAGGGAAGAACGGGGGGCGACCCAGTACTTC,CASSFREERGATQYF
TRBJ2-1,NA,NA,TRBV4-1,TGCGCCAGCAGCCAGGAAGGCCTGTCGGGTTACAATGAGCAGTTCTTC,CASSQEGLSGYNEQFF
TRBJ1-2,TRBD1,NA,TRBV5-4,TGTGCCAGCAGCTTGGGACCGTTACAGGGGGATGGTGGCTACACCTTC,CASSLGPLQGDGGYTF
TRBJ2-7,NA,NA,TRBV2,TGTGCCAGCAGTGACGGCAGGGGGGCATACGAGCAGTACTTC,CASSDGRGAYEQYF
TRBJ1-5,TRBD1,NA,TRBV27,TGTGCCAGCAGTCCCAAAGGGGGCCAGCCCCAGCATTTT,CASSPKGGQPQHF
TRBJ1-6,NA,once,TRBV10-2,TGCGCCAGCAGTGCATCGGGGGGCGAGAAATCACCCCTCCACTTT,CASSASGGEKSPLHF
TRBJ2-7,NA,NA,TRBV5-6,TGTGCCAGCAGCTTGTACCCAGCGAACGAGCAGTACTTC,CASSLYPANEQYF
TRBJ1-1,NA,NA,TRBV5-4,TGTGCCAGCAGCTTGGGTGCGGGGCGCATCACTGAAGCTTTCTTT,CASSLGAGRITEAFF
TRBJ1-6,NA,NA,TRBV9,TGTGCCAGCAGGGCATCAGACTATAATTCACCCCTCCACTTT,CASRASDYNSPLHF
TRBJ1-5,NA,NA,TRBV5-8,TGTGCCAGCAGCTCGGGGGAGGGCTATAGCAATCAGCCCCAGCATTTT,CASSSGEGYSNQPQHF
TRBJ1-5,NA,NA,TRBV28,TGTGCCAGCAGTCTAGGATTAATAAATAGCAATCAGCCCCAGCATTTT,CASSLGLINSNQPQHF
TRBJ1-2,NA,NA,TRBV19,TGTGCCATTTCGACAGCTCCTTATGGCTACACCTTC,CAISTAPYGYTF
TRBJ2-5,TRBD2,few,TRBV7-9,TGTGCCAGCAGTTTGGGGGGTGGTAGCGGGTTCCAAGAGACCCAGTACTTC,CASSLGGGSGFQETQYF
TRBJ1-5,TRBD1,NA,TRBV2,TGTGCCAGCAGAGCTAGGACAGGGTTGGAACAGCCCCAGCATTTT,CASRARTGLEQPQHF
TRBJ2-7,TRBD1,once,TRBV13,TGTGCCAGCAGCTTATCACAGGGGGCCAACGAGCAGTACTTC,CASSLSQGANEQYF
TRBJ2-6,TRBD1,NA,TRBV7-3,TGTGCCAGCAGCCGGACAGGCCTTAGCTCTGGGGCCAACGTCCTGACTTTC,CASSRTGLSSGANVLTF
TRBJ1-2,NA,NA,TRBV5-5,TGTGCCAGCAGCTTGGACAGTGGGGGCGCGAGGTATGGCTACACCTTC,CASSLDSGGARYGYTF
TRBJ1-2,TRBD1,NA,TRBV4-1,TGCGCCAGCAGCCAACCGGACAGGGTAAACTATGGCTACACCTTC,CASSQPDRVNYGYTF
TRBJ1-1,NA,NA,TRBV9,TGTGCCAGCAGCTCAGGACAACTCATGAACACTGAAGCTTTCTTT,CASSSGQLMNTEAFF
TRBJ2-3,NA,few,TRBV9,TGTGCCAGCAGCGTATCCCCGGCGGCCTTAGATACGCAGTATTTT,CASSVSPAALDTQYF
TRBJ2-3,NA,NA,TRBV7-9,TGTGCCAGCAGCTTAGCGTTAGACACAGATACGCAGTATTTT,CASSLALDTDTQYF
TRBJ2-3,TRBD1,NA,TRBV4-2,TGTGCCAGCAGCTTACGGACAGGGGAAGATACGCAGTATTTT,CASSLRTGEDTQYF
TRBJ2-5,NA,NA,TRBV6-4,TGTGCCAGCAGTGTTAACCGGGGGGAGACCCAGTACTTC,CASSVNRGETQYF
TRBJ2-1,NA,few,TRBV6-5,TGTGCCAGCAGTTCCCCTTCGGGATTAGGGAATGAGCAGTTCTTC,CASSSPSGLGNEQFF
TRBJ1-1,TRBD1,NA,TRBV6-1,TGTGCCAGCAGTGGGGGACAGGGGTCAATCCGTATGAACACTGAAGCTTTCTTT,CASSGGQGSIRMNTEAFF
TRBJ1-1,NA,NA,TRBV7-8,TGTGCCAGCAGCTTAGGGGGAGGTGGCACTGAAGCTTTCTTT,CASSLGGGGTEAFF